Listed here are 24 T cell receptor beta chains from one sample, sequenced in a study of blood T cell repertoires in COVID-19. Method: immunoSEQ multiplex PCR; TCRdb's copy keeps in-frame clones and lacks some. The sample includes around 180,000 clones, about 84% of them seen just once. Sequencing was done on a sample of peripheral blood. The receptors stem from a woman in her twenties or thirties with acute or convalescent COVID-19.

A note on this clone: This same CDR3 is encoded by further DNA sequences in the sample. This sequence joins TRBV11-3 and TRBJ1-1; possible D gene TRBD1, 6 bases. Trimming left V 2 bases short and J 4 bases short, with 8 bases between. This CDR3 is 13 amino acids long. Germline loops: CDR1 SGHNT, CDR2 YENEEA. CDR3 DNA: TGTGCCAGCAGCTTACGCAGGGGCACTGAAGCTTTCTTT. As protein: CASSLRRGTEAFF.

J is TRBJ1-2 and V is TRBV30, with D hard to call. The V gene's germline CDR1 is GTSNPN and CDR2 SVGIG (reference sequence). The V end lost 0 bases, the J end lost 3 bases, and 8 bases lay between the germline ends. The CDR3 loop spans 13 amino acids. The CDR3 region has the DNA TGTGCCTGGAGTGTACGGGTTGACTATGGCTACACCTTC. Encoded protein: CAWSVRVDYGYTF.

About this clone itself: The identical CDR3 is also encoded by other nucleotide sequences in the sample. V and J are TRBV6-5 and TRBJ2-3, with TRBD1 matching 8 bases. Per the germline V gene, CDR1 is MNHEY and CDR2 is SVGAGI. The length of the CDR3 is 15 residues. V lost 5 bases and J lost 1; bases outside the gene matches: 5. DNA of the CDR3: TGTGCCAGCAGTAGGACAGGGCGAGGCACAGATACGCAGTATTTT. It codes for CASSRTGRGTDTQYF.

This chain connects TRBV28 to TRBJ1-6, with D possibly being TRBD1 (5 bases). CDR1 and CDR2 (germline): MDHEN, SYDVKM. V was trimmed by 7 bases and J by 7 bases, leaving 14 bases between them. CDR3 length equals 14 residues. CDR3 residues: CASTRGLGNSPLHF. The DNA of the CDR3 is TGTGCCAGCACACGGGGGTTAGGGAATTCACCCCTCCACTTT.

DNA of the CDR3: TGTGCCAGTAACCCCGGGATTTTCAATGAGCAGTTCTTC. Translation: CASNPGIFNEQFF. The gene calls are TRBV19 and TRBJ2-1; a possible D gene is TRBD2 (5 bases). The germline gives CDR1 LNHDA, CDR2 SQIVND (reference sequence). V dropped 7 bases and J dropped 6 bases, with 13 bases sitting between them. There are 13 residues in the CDR3.

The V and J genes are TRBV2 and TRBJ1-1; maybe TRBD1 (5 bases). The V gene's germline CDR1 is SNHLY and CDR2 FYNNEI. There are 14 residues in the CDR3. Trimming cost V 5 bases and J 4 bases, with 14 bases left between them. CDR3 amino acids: CASSKARRGTEAFF. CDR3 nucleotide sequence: TGTGCCAGCAGTAAGGCTAGGAGGGGCACTGAAGCTTTCTTT. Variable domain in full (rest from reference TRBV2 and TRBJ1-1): EPEVTQTPSHQVTQMGQEVILRCVPISNHLYFYWYRQILGQKVEFLVSFYNNEISEKSEIFDDQFSVERPDGSNFTLKIRSTKLEDSAMYFCASSKARRGTEAFFGQGTRLTVV.

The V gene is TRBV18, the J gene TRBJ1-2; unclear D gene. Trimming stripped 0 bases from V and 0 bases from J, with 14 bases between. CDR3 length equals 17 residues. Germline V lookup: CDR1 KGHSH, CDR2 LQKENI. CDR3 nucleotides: TGTGCCAGCTCACCACCCCTTTCGCGGGGATCTAACTATGGCTACACCTTC. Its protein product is CASSPPLSRGSNYGYTF.

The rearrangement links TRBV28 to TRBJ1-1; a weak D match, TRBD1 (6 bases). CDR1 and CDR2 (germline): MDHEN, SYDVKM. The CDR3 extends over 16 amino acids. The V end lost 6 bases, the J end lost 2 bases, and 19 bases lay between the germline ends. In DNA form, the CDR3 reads TGTGCCAGCAGACGTTATGGGCGGGGGCCAAACACTGAAGCTTTCTTT. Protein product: CASRRYGRGPNTEAFF. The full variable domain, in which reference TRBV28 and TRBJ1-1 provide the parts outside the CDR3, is DVKVTQSSRYLVKRTGEKVFLECVQDMDHENMFWYRQDPGLGLRLIYFSYDVKMKEKGDIPEGYSVSREKKERFSLILESASTNQTSMYLCASRRYGRGPNTEAFFGQGTRLTVV.

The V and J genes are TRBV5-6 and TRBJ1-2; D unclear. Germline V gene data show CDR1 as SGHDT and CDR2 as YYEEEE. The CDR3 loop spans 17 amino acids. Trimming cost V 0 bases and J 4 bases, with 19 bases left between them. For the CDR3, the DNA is TGTGCCAGCAGCTTGGGGACTCTAGGGCACCCCCTCTATGGCTACACCTTC. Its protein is CASSLGTLGHPLYGYTF.

CDR3 nucleotide sequence: TGCGCCAGCAGCCTGTATACTAGCGGGGGGGCCCACTACAATGAGCAGTTCTTC. Encoded protein: CASSLYTSGGAHYNEQFF. The chain employs TRBV4-1 and TRBJ2-1; TRBD2 aligns across 13 bases. V trimming: 4 bases; J trimming: 3 bases; junction bases outside the gene matches: 9. CDR1 MGHRA and CDR2 YSYEKL come from the germline V gene. The CDR3 spans 18 residues.

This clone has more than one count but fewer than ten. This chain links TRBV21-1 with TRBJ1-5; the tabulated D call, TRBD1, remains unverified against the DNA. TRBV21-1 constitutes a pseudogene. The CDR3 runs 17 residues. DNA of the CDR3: TGTGCCAGCAGCAAAACTTTGGGGGCGAGGGACAATCAGCCCCAGCATTTT. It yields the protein CASSKTLGARDNQPQHF.

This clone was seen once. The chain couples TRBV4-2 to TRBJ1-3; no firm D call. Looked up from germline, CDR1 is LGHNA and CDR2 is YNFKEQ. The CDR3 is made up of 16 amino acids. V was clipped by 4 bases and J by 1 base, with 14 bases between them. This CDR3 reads CASSPPIQASGNTIYF. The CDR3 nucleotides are TGTGCCAGCAGCCCACCCATCCAGGCATCTGGAAACACCATATATTTT.

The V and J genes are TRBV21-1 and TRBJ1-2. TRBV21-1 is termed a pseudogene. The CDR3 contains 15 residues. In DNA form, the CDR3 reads TGTGCCAGCAGCAATAGCGGTGACGCTAACTATGGCTACACCTTC. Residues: CASSNSGDANYGYTF.

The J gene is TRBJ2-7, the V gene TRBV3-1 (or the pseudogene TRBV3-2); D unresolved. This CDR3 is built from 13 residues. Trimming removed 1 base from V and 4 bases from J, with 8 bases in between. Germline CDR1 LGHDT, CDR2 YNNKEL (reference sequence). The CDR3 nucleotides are TGTGCCAGCAGCCAAGCGCCCAGGTACGAGCAGTACTTC. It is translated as CASSQAPRYEQYF.

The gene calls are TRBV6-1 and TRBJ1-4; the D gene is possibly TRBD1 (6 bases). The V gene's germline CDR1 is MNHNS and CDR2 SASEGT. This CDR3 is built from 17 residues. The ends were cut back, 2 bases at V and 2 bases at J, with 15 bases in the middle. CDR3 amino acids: CASSEQPRGGTNEKLFF. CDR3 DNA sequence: TGTGCCAGCAGTGAACAACCCAGGGGAGGGACTAATGAAAAACTGTTTTTT.

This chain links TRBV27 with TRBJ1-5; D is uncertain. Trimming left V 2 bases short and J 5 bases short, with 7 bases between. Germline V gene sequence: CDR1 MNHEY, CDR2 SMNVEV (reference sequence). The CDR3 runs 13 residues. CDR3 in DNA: TGTGCCAGCAGTTTAACACTATATCAGCCCCAGCATTTT. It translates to CASSLTLYQPQHF.

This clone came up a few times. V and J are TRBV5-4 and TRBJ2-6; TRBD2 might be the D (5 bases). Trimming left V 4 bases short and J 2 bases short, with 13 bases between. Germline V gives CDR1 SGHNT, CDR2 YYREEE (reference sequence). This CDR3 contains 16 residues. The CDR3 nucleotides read TGTGCCAGCAGCACGAGGGCCCAGACTGGGGCCAACGTCCTGACTTTC. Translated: CASSTRAQTGANVLTF.

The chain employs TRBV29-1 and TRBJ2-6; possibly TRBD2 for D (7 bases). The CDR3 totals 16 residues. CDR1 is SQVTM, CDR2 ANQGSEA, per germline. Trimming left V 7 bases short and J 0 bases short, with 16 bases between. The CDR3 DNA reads TGCAGCGCGAGCGGGACATCCCCCTCTGGGGCCAACGTCCTGACTTTC. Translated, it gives CSASGTSPSGANVLTF. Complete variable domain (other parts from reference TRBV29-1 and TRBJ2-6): SAVISQKPSRDICQRGTSLTIQCQVDSQVTMMFWYRQQPGQSLTLIATANQGSEATYESGFVIDKFPISRPNLTFSTLTVSNMSPEDSSIYLCSASGTSPSGANVLTFGAGSRLTVL.

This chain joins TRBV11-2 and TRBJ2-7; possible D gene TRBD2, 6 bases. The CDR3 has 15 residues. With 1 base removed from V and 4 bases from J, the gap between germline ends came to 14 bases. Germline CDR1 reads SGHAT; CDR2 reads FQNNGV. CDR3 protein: CASSLAPKLAYEQYF. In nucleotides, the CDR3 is TGTGCCAGCAGCTTAGCGCCTAAACTAGCTTACGAGCAGTACTTC.

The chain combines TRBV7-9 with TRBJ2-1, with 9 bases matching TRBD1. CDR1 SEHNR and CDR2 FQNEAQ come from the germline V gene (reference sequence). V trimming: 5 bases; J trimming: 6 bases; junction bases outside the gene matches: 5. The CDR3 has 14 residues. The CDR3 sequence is CASSTGQGRNEQFF. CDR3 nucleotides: TGTGCCAGCAGCACCGGACAGGGGCGCAATGAGCAGTTCTTC.

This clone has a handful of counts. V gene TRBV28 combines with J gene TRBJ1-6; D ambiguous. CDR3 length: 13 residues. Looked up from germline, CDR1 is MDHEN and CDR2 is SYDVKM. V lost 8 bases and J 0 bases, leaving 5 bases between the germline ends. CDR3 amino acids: CASGSSYNSPLHF. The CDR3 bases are TGTGCCAGCGGGAGCTCCTATAATTCACCCCTCCACTTT.

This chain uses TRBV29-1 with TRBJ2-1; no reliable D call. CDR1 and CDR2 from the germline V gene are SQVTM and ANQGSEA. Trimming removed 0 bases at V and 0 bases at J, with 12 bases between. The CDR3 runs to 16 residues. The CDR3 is CSVEDHPQSSYNEQFF. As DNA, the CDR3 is TGCAGCGTTGAAGATCACCCACAGAGCTCCTACAATGAGCAGTTCTTC.

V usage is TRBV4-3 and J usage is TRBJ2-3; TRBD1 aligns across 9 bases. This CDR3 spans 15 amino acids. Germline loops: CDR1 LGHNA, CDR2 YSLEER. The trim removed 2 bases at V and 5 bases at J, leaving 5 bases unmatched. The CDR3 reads CASSQQDRGGDTQYF. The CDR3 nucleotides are TGCGCCAGCAGCCAACAGGACAGGGGTGGAGATACGCAGTATTTT.

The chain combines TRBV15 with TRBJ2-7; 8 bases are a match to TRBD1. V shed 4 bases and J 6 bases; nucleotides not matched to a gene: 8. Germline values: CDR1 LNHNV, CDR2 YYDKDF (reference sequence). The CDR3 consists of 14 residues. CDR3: CATSTFGTGGEQYF. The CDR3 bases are TGTGCCACCAGCACTTTTGGGACAGGCGGCGAGCAGTACTTC.